This T cell receptor (beta chain) was documented in a study of OX40 agonist ivuxolimab in advanced cancers. The wider study: Every 2 weeks, patients received ivuxolimab intravenously, dosed at 0.01 to 10 mg/kg.

The CDR3 totals 11 residues. Trimming removed 6 bases at V and 7 bases at J, with 9 bases between. The germline CDR1 and CDR2 sequences are MNHEY and SVGAGI. TCRdb keeps only in-frame clones here, not all; method: immunoSEQ multiplex PCR. The table records tens of thousands of clones, 85% to 90% of them present only once. The rearrangement links TRBV6-5 to TRBJ1-2, with D possibly TRBD1 on 5 matching bases. The TCR was taken from an adult with an advanced solid tumor such as melanoma, head and neck, liver or kidney cancer. The material was CD4+ or CD8+ T cells sorted from blood, obtained in a trial of the OX40 agonist ivuxolimab. The CDR3 sequence is CASSPGVGYTF. The CDR3, as DNA: TGTGCCAGCAGCCCGGGGGTTGGCTACACCTTC.